This note documents a single T cell receptor (beta chain) sequence. Its cognate antigen is unknown. Per the germline V gene, CDR1 is MNHNS and CDR2 is SASEGT. Trimming removed 6 bases at V and 4 bases at J, with 15 bases between. The CDR3 has 15 residues. The sample is drawn from a study of cytotoxic CD8 clonotypes in ibrutinib-treated CLL. Study information: There were over nine relapsed/refractory patients and roughly 15 treatment-naive patients, and 17 were IGHV unmutated. Findings and caveats of the study: Clonality showed a rise at ibrutinib response that reversed toward baseline at progression.

This table comes from immunoSEQ multiplex PCR, and its TCRdb copy is limited to in-frame clones, with some not included. The table lists 200,000 to 250,000 clones, about four fifths of them singletons. Source: PBMCs, taken after 12 months of ibrutinib treatment. This chain connects TRBV6-1 to TRBJ1-4; TRBD1 might be the D (5 bases). This sequence was found in a human donor with chronic lymphocytic leukemia. This CDR3 reads CASSSWGGSNEKLFF. CDR3 sequence (DNA): TGTGCCAGCAGCTCCTGGGGGGGTAGTAATGAAAAACTGTTTTTT.